One sample yielded the 18 T cell receptor beta chains listed below, sequenced in a study of type 1 and type 2 diabetes patients. The PCR template was genomic DNA. The TCR beta CDR3 region was amplified using 30 forward and 13 reverse primers. TCRdb ran MiXCR on the multiplex PCR reads and lists one entry per CDR3 protein. Of approximately 260,000 distinct CDR3 sequences in the sample, more than 40% were seen once. The source material was peripheral blood mononuclear cells (PBMCs). These receptors were taken from a young man with type 2 diabetes.

A word on this clonotype: One junction end does not reproduce the germline sequence, and a read error may be involved. CDR3 nucleotides: TGTGCCATCAGTTCAGGGTCATGGACTGAAGCTGTCTTT. Encoded protein: CAISSGSWTEAVF. The genes are TRBV6-6 and TRBJ1-1, with D perhaps TRBD1 (5 bases). The V gene's germline CDR1 is MNHNY and CDR2 SVGAGI (reference sequence). CDR3 length equals 13 residues.

The rearrangement links TRBV13 to TRBJ2-5; D ambiguous. Germline CDR1 reads PRHDT; CDR2 reads FYEKMQ (reference sequence). The CDR3 consists of 13 residues. Trimming shortened V by 5 bases and J by 8 bases, and 15 bases separated the two germline ends. CDR3 protein: CASSVQRRDTQYF. The CDR3 DNA is TGTGCCAGCAGCGTACAGAGAAGAGATACCCAGTACTTC.

Only a few counts were recorded for this clonotype. V usage is TRBV15 and J usage is TRBJ2-2, with TRBD2 identical over 7 bases. The CDR3 length is 17 residues. Germline trimming cut 0 bases from V and 3 bases from J; bases unmatched to any gene: 7. Germline-derived CDR1 and CDR2 are LNHNV and YYDKDF (reference sequence). The CDR3 DNA is TGTGCCACCAGCAGAGATAGGGGAGGGGCTGACACCGGGGAGCTGTTTTTT. Translated, it gives CATSRDRGGADTGELFF. Full variable domain (outside the CDR3, taken from reference TRBV15 and TRBJ2-2): DAMVIQNPRYQVTQFGKPVTLSCSQTLNHNVMYWYQQKSSQAPKLLFHYYDKDFNNEADTPDNFQSRRPNTSFCFLDIRSPGLGDTAMYLCATSRDRGGADTGELFFGEGSRLTVL.

The rearrangement joins TRBV15 to TRBJ2-5; 7 bases fit TRBD1. Germline V CDR1 and CDR2: LNHNV, YYDKDF (reference sequence). The CDR3 spans 18 residues. J gave up 2 bases and V 2 bases, and 14 bases lay outside the gene matches. The CDR3 DNA reads as TGTGCCACCAGCAGACCGCCTTCCCAAAGGGACAGACAAGAGACCCAGTACTTC. It codes for CATSRPPSQRDRQETQYF.

The chain recombines TRBV27 with TRBJ2-5, with a tentative D call TRBD1 (6 bases). CDR3 length: 15 amino acids. Between the trimmed V and J ends, which lost 3 bases and 5 bases, there was a span of 16 bases. Looked up from germline, CDR1 is MNHEY and CDR2 is SMNVEV (reference sequence). CDR3 region: CASSFSGVMRETQYF. Written as DNA, the CDR3 is TGTGCCAGCAGTTTCTCAGGGGTCATGAGGGAGACCCAGTACTTC.

The genes are TRBV10-3 and TRBJ2-2, with D unclear. Trimming took off 5 bases at V and 1 base at J, with 5 bases between the two ends. Per germline, CDR1 ENHRY and CDR2 SYGVKD. The CDR3 has 13 residues. For the CDR3, the DNA is TGTGCCATCAGTCCAGAGAACACCGGGGAGCTGTTTTTT. It yields the protein CAISPENTGELFF.

The V and J genes are TRBV25-1 and TRBJ2-7; D tentatively fits TRBD1 or TRBD2 (5 bases each). Trimming cost V 9 bases and J 4 bases, with 22 bases left between them. The CDR3 has 15 residues. Germline CDR1 reads MGHDK; CDR2 reads SYGVNS. The CDR3 coding sequence is TGTGCCAGTAGCGTTTCCGGGGCAGGGCTTTACGAGCAGTACTTC. Translating it yields CASSVSGAGLYEQYF.

In the case of this clonotype: The junction differs from germline at one of its ends, possibly a read error. V gene TRBV2 combines with J gene TRBJ2-2; D unclear. Germline assignment: CDR1 SNHLY and CDR2 FYNNEI. This CDR3 is built from 15 residues. The CDR3 sequence is CATSVDPPFTGELFF. In nucleotides, the CDR3 is TGTGCCACCAGTGTGGATCCTCCCTTTACCGGGGAGCTGTTTTTT. The full variable domain, with the rest looked up from reference TRBV2 and TRBJ2-2, is EPEVTQTPSHQVTQMGQEVILRCVPISNHLYFYWYRQILGQKVEFLVSFYNNEISEKSEIFDDQFSVERPDGSNFTLKIRSTKLEDSAMYFCATSVDPPFTGELFFGEGSRLTVL.

This clonotype was seen only a few times. V gene TRBV30 combines with J gene TRBJ1-6, with 7 bases matching TRBD1. The germline V gene encodes CDR1 GTSNPN and CDR2 SVGIG (reference sequence). This CDR3 contains 14 residues. Germline trimming cut 3 bases from V and 9 bases from J; bases unmatched to any gene: 8. The CDR3 spells CAWSVDRDISPLHF. The CDR3 DNA reads TGTGCCTGGAGCGTAGACAGGGACATTTCACCCCTCCACTTT. Variable domain in full (rest from reference TRBV30 and TRBJ1-6): SQTIHQWPATLVQPVGSPLSLECTVEGTSNPNLYWYRQAAGRGLQLLFYSVGIGQISSEVPQNLSASRPQDRQFILSSKKLLLSDSGFYLCAWSVDRDISPLHFGNGTRLTVT.

The chain combines TRBV20-1 with TRBJ2-5, with TRBD2 matching 12 bases. Germline V CDR1 and CDR2: DFQATT, SNEGSKA (reference sequence). V shed 6 bases, J shed 2 bases, and the junction held 7 bases outside the gene matches. The CDR3 is made up of 15 amino acids. The CDR3 loop reads CSANPLAGGQETQYF. As DNA, the CDR3 is TGCAGTGCCAATCCACTAGCGGGAGGACAAGAGACCCAGTACTTC.

V is TRBV12-3 or TRBV12-4 and J is TRBJ2-5, with 8 bases identical to TRBD2. The V and J ends lost 2 bases and 1 base, in that order; junction bases with no gene match: 6. This CDR3 contains 16 residues. The CDR3, as DNA: TGTGCCAGCAGTTTATTACTAGCGGACCCCCAAGAGACCCAGTACTTC. This gives the protein CASSLLLADPQETQYF.

This clonotype came up once. The chain links TRBV10-1 to TRBJ2-3, with 7 bases that match TRBD1. The trim removed 7 bases at V and 3 bases at J, leaving 10 bases unmatched. The CDR3 runs to 15 residues. Germline V gives CDR1 WNHNN, CDR2 SYGVQD (reference sequence). The CDR3 DNA follows: TGCGCCAGCACCAATAGACAGGGAAGGACAGATACGCAGTATTTT. This translates into CASTNRQGRTDTQYF.

The chain couples TRBV4-1 to TRBJ1-6; D is undetermined. The CDR3 has 12 residues. Germline V gene lookup returns CDR1 MGHRA and CDR2 YSYEKL. Between the trimmed V and J ends, which lost 1 base and 13 bases, there was a span of 8 bases. CDR3: CASSQGGKPLHF. The CDR3 DNA reads TGCGCCAGCAGCCAAGGAGGCAAGCCCCTCCACTTT.

CDR3 sequence: CAWNNPGRNYEQYF. In nucleotides, the CDR3 is TGTGCCTGGAATAATCCCGGACGGAATTACGAGCAGTACTTC. V gene TRBV30 combines with J gene TRBJ2-7, with D unresolved. The V gene lost 4 bases and the J gene lost 4 bases, with 17 bases spanning the gap. The germline V gene has CDR1 GTSNPN and CDR2 SVGIG (reference sequence). The CDR3 spans 14 residues.

Concerning this clonotype itself: At one end the junction does not follow the germline gene, possibly because of a read error. The chain recombines TRBV5-8 with TRBJ2-7; 9 positions agree with TRBD1. The CDR3 covers 16 residues. Germline lookup yields CDR1 SGHTS and CDR2 YDEGEE. The CDR3 region has the DNA TGTGCCAGCGGCTTCACCGGGACAGGGACCACCTACGAGCAGTACTTC. It specifies CASGFTGTGTTYEQYF.

This sequence joins TRBV11-2 and TRBJ2-7; 7 bases match TRBD1. The CDR3 runs 13 residues. CDR1 SGHAT and CDR2 FQNNGV come from the germline V gene. J lost 4 bases, V lost 5 bases, and 5 bases had no gene match. CDR3 coding DNA: TGTGCCAGCAGCCACGGGACAGAATACGAGCAGTACTTC. The encoded protein is CASSHGTEYEQYF.

This rearrangement joins TRBV27 to TRBJ2-7, with no clear D. There are 10 residues in the CDR3. V lost 8 bases, J lost 7 bases, and 9 bases lay in between. Germline V CDR1 and CDR2: MNHEY, SMNVEV (reference sequence). The CDR3 DNA reads TGTGCCAGCGGGGTAGGGGAGCAGTACTTC. Protein: CASGVGEQYF.

The chain couples TRBV10-2 to TRBJ1-1, with D possibly TRBD1 on 6 matching bases. Trimming took off 8 bases at V and 2 bases at J, with 12 bases between the two ends. Per the germline V gene, CDR1 is WSHSY and CDR2 is SAAADI. The CDR3 has 13 amino acids. For the CDR3, the DNA is TGCGCCAGCGGTGGGGACACCAACACTGAAGCTTTCTTT. This gives the protein CASGGDTNTEAFF.